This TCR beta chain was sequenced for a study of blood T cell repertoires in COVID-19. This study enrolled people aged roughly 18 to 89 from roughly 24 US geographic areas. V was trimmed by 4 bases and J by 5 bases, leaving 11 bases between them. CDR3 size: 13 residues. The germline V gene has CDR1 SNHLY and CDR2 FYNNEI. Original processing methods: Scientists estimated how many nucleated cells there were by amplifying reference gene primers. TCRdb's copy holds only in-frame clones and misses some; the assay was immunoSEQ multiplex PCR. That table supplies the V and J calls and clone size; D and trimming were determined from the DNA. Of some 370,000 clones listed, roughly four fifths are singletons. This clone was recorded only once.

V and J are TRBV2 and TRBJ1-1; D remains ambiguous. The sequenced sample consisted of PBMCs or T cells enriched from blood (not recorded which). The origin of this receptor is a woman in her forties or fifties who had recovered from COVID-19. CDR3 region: CASSAASGTEAFF. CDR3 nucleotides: TGTGCCAGCAGTGCGGCGTCGGGAACTGAAGCTTTCTTT.